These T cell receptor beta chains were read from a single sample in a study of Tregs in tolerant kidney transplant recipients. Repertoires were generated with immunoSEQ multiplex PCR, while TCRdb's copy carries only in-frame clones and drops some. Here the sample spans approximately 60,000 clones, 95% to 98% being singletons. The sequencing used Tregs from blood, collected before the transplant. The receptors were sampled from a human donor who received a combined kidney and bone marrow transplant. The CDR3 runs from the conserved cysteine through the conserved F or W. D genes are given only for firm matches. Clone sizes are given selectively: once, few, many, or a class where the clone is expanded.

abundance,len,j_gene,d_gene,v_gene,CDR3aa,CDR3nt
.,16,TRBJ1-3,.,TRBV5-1,CASSLAGGSSGNTIYF,TGCGCCAGCAGCTTGGCCGGCGGCTCCTCTGGAAACACCATATATTTT
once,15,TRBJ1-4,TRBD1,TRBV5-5,CASSLAGTGGGKLFF,TGTGCCAGCAGCTTGGCCGGGACAGGGGGGGGAAAACTGTTTTTT
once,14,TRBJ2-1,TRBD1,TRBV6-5,CASSYHRGLNEQFF,TGTGCCAGCAGTTACCACAGGGGGCTTAATGAGCAGTTCTTC
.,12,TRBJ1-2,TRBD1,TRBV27,CAKDRGEYGYTF,TGTGCCAAGGACAGGGGTGAATATGGCTACACCTTC
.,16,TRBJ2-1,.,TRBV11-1,CASSLIQGSSYNEQFF,TGTGCCAGCAGCTTAATCCAGGGTAGCTCCTACAATGAGCAGTTCTTC
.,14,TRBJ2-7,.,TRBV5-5,CASTLGPDYYEQYF,TGTGCCAGCACGCTAGGTCCAGACTACTACGAGCAGTACTTC
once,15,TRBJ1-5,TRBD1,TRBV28,CASSSTGTGYQPQHF,TGTGCCAGCAGTTCAACCGGGACAGGGTATCAGCCCCAGCATTTT
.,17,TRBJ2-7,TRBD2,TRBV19,CASHKTGTSGSIHEQYF,TGTGCCAGTCATAAGACCGGGACTAGCGGGAGTATCCACGAGCAGTACTTC
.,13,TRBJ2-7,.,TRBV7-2,CASSKGQNYEQYF,TGTGCCAGCAGCAAGGGACAAAACTACGAGCAGTACTTC
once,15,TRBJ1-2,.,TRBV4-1,CASSQGHSSNYGYTF,TGCGCCAGCAGTCAAGGGCATTCCTCTAACTATGGCTACACCTTC
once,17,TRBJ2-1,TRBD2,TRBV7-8,CASSLTSGRAAYNEQFF,TGTGCCAGCAGCTTAACTAGCGGGAGGGCCGCCTACAATGAGCAGTTCTTC
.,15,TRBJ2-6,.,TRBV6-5,CASSWAPQGANVLTF,TGTGCCAGCAGTTGGGCCCCCCAGGGAGCCAACGTCCTGACTTTC
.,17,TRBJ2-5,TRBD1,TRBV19,CASSRWAGGAGRETQYF,TGTGCCAGTAGTAGGTGGGCAGGGGGCGCGGGGCGAGAGACCCAGTACTTC
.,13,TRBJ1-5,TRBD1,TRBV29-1,CSVGQGRDQPQHF,TGCAGCGTTGGACAGGGGAGAGATCAGCCCCAGCATTTT
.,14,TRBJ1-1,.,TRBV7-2,CASSQQGTNTEAFF,TGTGCCAGCAGCCAACAGGGAACGAACACTGAAGCTTTCTTT
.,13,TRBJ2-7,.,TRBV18,CASSPTVAYEQYF,TGTGCCAGCTCGCCGACAGTGGCCTACGAGCAGTACTTC
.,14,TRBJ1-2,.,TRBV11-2,CASSSRQNNYGYTF,TGTGCCAGCAGCTCTAGACAGAATAACTATGGCTACACCTTC
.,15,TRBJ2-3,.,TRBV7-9,CASSPPLAGTDTQYF,TGTGCCAGCAGCCCCCCCCTTGCGGGGACAGATACGCAGTATTTT
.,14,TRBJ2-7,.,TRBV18,CASSPTRGFYEQYF,TGTGCCAGCTCACCCACTCGGGGTTTCTACGAGCAGTACTTC
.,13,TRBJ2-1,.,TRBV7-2,CASSSLPYNEQFF,TGTGCCAGCAGTAGTCTCCCCTACAATGAGCAGTTCTTC
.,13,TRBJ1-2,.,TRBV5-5,CASSFGVNYGYTF,TGTGCCAGCAGCTTCGGGGTTAACTATGGCTACACCTTC
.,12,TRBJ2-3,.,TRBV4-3,CASSQARDTQYF,TGCGCCAGCAGCCAAGCTCGGGATACGCAGTATTTT